The 29 T cell receptor beta chains presented below share a single source sample, sequenced in a study of blood T cells in healthy people across ages. Using a J-beta primer mix together with a sample-barcoded 5' primer, a second PCR was run for roughly 7 to 11 cycles. TCRdb passed the 5' RACE reads through MiXCR, listing each CDR3 protein once. The data contain 1,300,000 or so distinct CDR3 sequences, roughly 59% of them singletons. Specimen: blood. These receptors all come from a man between 18 and 29 years old in good health.

As regards this clonotype: Compared with germline, one end of the junction differs, possibly owing to a read error. This chain uses TRBV4-1 with TRBJ1-4; D remains unclear. Germline V gives CDR1 MGHRA, CDR2 YSYEKL. The CDR3 runs to 15 residues. In DNA, the CDR3 is TGCGCCAGCAACCAAGTAGGAAGTCCGGGTGAAAAACTGTTTTTT. It is translated as CASNQVGSPGEKLFF.

The chain carries TRBV29-1 and TRBJ2-7; 9 nucleotides agree with TRBD1. The CDR3 length is 14 residues. V gave up 6 bases and J gave up 4 bases; unmatched junction bases: 10. The V gene's germline CDR1 is SQVTM and CDR2 ANQGSEA. The CDR3 nucleotides read TGCAGCGTGTCGGGACAGGGACGGGGGTACGAGCAGTACTTC. Translated: CSVSGQGRGYEQYF.

The chain combines TRBV10-3 with TRBJ1-2; tentatively, D is TRBD1 (5 bases). V lost 4 bases, J lost 4 bases, and 13 bases lay in between. Germline CDR1 reads ENHRY; CDR2 reads SYGVKD. The CDR3 has 14 residues. CDR3 in DNA: TGTGCCATCAGTGTCCCGGGACTCATCTATGGCTACACCTTC. Encoded protein: CAISVPGLIYGYTF.

The chain joins TRBV6-5 to TRBJ2-1; maybe TRBD1 (5 bases). CDR3 size: 14 residues. V lost 0 bases to trimming and J lost 8 bases, with 11 bases between them. Looked up from germline, CDR1 is MNHEY and CDR2 is SVGAGI. For the CDR3, the DNA is TGTGCCAGCAGTTACTCGATGGGCAGGGATGAGCAGTTCTTC. Amino acid sequence: CASSYSMGRDEQFF.

This chain connects TRBV10-3 to TRBJ1-2; a possible D gene is TRBD1 (6 bases). Germline V gene lookup returns CDR1 ENHRY and CDR2 SYGVKD. V was cut by 0 bases and J by 5 bases, with 19 bases left in between. There are 17 residues in the CDR3. CDR3 DNA: TGTGCCATCAGTGAGTCGCGAGACAGGCCCACTGGTTATGGCTACACCTTC. The encoded protein is CAISESRDRPTGYGYTF.

This clonotype was observed many times. The CDR3 sequence: CAISDRDRSSYEQYF. CDR3 nucleotides: TGTGCCATCAGTGACAGGGACAGGAGCTCCTACGAGCAGTACTTC. The chain recombines TRBV10-3 with TRBJ2-7; 8 positions agree with TRBD1. The CDR3 spans 15 residues. Per the germline V gene, CDR1 is ENHRY and CDR2 is SYGVKD. The junction had 4 bases not matched to a gene; V was cut back by 3 bases and J by 0 bases.

The chain carries TRBV20-1 and TRBJ2-7; D unresolved. The CDR3 is 12 amino acids. Trimming took 2 bases from V and 4 from J, leaving 9 bases between them. Germline lookup yields CDR1 DFQATT and CDR2 SNEGSKA (reference sequence). The chain's CDR3 is CSARRQTYEQYF. CDR3 sequence (DNA): TGCAGTGCTAGACGGCAGACATACGAGCAGTACTTC.

Only a few counts were recorded for this clonotype. This chain joins TRBV6-6 and TRBJ1-5; TRBD1 matches 7 bases. V gave up 4 bases and J gave up 3 bases; unmatched junction bases: 6. Germline V gene data show CDR1 as MNHNY and CDR2 as SVGAGI (reference sequence). The CDR3 is 15 amino acids. CDR3 sequence reads: CASSSPGTVNQPQHF. The CDR3 nucleotides are TGTGCCAGCAGTTCACCAGGGACAGTCAATCAGCCCCAGCATTTT.

This clonotype was found a few times. This rearrangement joins TRBV4-1 to TRBJ1-2; 7 nucleotides line up with TRBD1. The CDR3 sequence is 16 residues long. From germline, CDR1 is MGHRA and CDR2 YSYEKL. Trimming took 2 bases from V and 2 from J; bases not matched to a gene: 8. CDR3 DNA sequence: TGCGCCAGCAGCCAACAACCGACAGGGACGAACTATGGCTACACCTTC. As protein: CASSQQPTGTNYGYTF.

The gene calls are TRBV28 and TRBJ2-7; 9 bases line up with TRBD1. V lost 6 bases to trimming and J lost 2 bases; unmatched junction nucleotides: 14. Germline CDR1 reads MDHEN; CDR2 reads SYDVKM. The CDR3 loop spans 17 amino acids. CDR3 region: CASSYPLGTGLTYEQYF. The CDR3 DNA is TGTGCCAGCAGCTACCCCCTAGGGACAGGGCTAACCTACGAGCAGTACTTC.

This clonotype turned up a few times. The chain combines TRBV6-1 with TRBJ1-1; TRBD1 matches at 8 bases. The CDR3 runs to 17 residues. Losses at the gene ends were 6 bases for V and 1 base for J; bases not matched to a gene: 13. Germline CDR1 is MNHNS and CDR2 is SASEGT. This CDR3 is CASRRYGTGGTNTEAFF. The CDR3 region has the DNA TGTGCCAGCAGACGATATGGTACAGGGGGTACGAACACTGAAGCTTTCTTT.

The J gene is TRBJ2-3, the V gene TRBV4-1, with no clear D. The germline gives CDR1 MGHRA, CDR2 YSYEKL. The CDR3 is made up of 17 amino acids. The V and J ends lost 5 bases and 2 bases respectively, with 20 bases between them. This CDR3 reads CASSANERSANTDTQYF. The DNA for the CDR3 is TGCGCCAGCAGCGCTAACGAAAGAAGTGCGAACACAGATACGCAGTATTTT.

CDR3: CASSQSAGGSYGYTF. Here the CDR3 DNA reads TGTGCCAGCAGCCAATCCGCAGGGGGCAGCTATGGCTACACCTTC. The V call is TRBV16, the J call TRBJ1-2; 8 bases are shared with TRBD1. From germline, CDR1 is KGHSY and CDR2 FQNENV. V lost 0 bases and J lost 4; bases outside the gene matches: 4. The CDR3 is made up of 15 amino acids.

This sequence joins TRBV20-1 and TRBJ1-6, with D possibly being TRBD1 (6 bases). Between the trimmed V and J ends, which lost 6 bases and 9 bases, there was a span of 21 bases. From germline, CDR1 is DFQATT and CDR2 SNEGSKA (reference sequence). The CDR3 is 15 residues long. The CDR3 region has the DNA TGCAGTGCCGACTCGGGGGGCTATTCAAGTTCACCCCTCCACTTT. Translated: CSADSGGYSSSPLHF.

The chain carries TRBV27 and TRBJ1-1, with no clear D. Germline V gives CDR1 MNHEY, CDR2 SMNVEV (reference sequence). The CDR3 spans 13 residues. The germline V and J ends were trimmed by 6 bases and 1 base, with 9 bases remaining between them. CDR3 residues: CASSGKGNTEAFF. The CDR3 bases are TGTGCCAGCAGCGGAAAAGGGAACACTGAAGCTTTCTTT.

The chain carries TRBV12-3 or TRBV12-4 and TRBJ2-1; D remains ambiguous. Between the trimmed V and J ends, which lost 5 bases and 3 bases, there was a span of 14 bases. The CDR3 covers 15 residues. CDR3 DNA sequence: TGTGCCAGCAGTCTCCGTCCCTACAGCTACAATGAGCAGTTCTTC. It yields the protein CASSLRPYSYNEQFF.

This clonotype was counted a few times. The chain uses TRBV20-1 and TRBJ2-7; D not certain. The germline V gene has CDR1 DFQATT and CDR2 SNEGSKA (reference sequence). V lost 0 bases and J 3 bases, leaving 15 bases between the germline ends. The CDR3 is 15 amino acids. The CDR3 spells CSARDLGSHLYEQYF. DNA of the CDR3: TGCAGTGCTAGAGATTTGGGCAGTCATCTCTACGAGCAGTACTTC.

This chain links TRBV9 with TRBJ2-4; 10 bases map to TRBD2. After removal of 4 bases from V and 13 bases from J, the junction contained 8 bases not matched to a gene. CDR1 is SGDLS, CDR2 YYNGEE, per germline. The CDR3 runs to 13 residues. In DNA, the CDR3 is TGTGCCAGCAGCTCTGGGCTAGCGGGAGAGCAGTACTTC. Its translation is CASSSGLAGEQYF.

The V and J genes are TRBV10-3 and TRBJ2-5, with D hard to call. Germline values: CDR1 ENHRY, CDR2 SYGVKD. CDR3 length: 13 residues. Trimming took 7 bases from V and 2 from J, leaving 11 bases between them. CDR3 in amino acids: CAIKGGRQETQYF. The CDR3 coding sequence is TGTGCCATCAAAGGCGGCAGGCAAGAGACCCAGTACTTC.

This sequence joins TRBV3-1 and TRBJ2-7; possibly TRBD1 for D (6 bases). The CDR3 consists of 16 residues. Germline V gives CDR1 LGHDT, CDR2 YNNKEL (reference sequence). Trimming took 1 base from V and 2 from J, leaving 15 bases between them. DNA of the CDR3: TGTGCCAGCAGCCAAGGGGGTAGGGACATCACCTACGAGCAGTACTTC. This sequence encodes CASSQGGRDITYEQYF.

This clonotype was detected a few times. CDR3 residues: CSVGGTLNTEAFF. The CDR3 DNA reads as TGCAGCGTTGGGGGCACTTTGAACACTGAAGCTTTCTTT. This chain connects TRBV29-1 to TRBJ1-1; the D gene is possibly TRBD1 (5 bases). The V and J ends lost 4 bases and 0 bases respectively, with 9 bases between them. The CDR3 sequence is 13 residues long. In germline, CDR1 is SQVTM, CDR2 ANQGSEA.

This chain uses TRBV28 with TRBJ1-1; D gene uncertain. This CDR3 contains 13 residues. Germline V gene data show CDR1 as MDHEN and CDR2 as SYDVKM. The V gene lost 2 bases and the J gene lost 7 bases, with 11 bases spanning the gap. This chain's CDR3 is CASSLGWENEAFF. The CDR3 DNA sequence: TGTGCCAGCAGTTTAGGGTGGGAGAATGAAGCTTTCTTT.

The V and J genes are TRBV7-9 and TRBJ2-7, with D tentatively TRBD2 (7 bases). The CDR3 loop spans 15 amino acids. Germline V gene lookup returns CDR1 SEHNR and CDR2 FQNEAQ (reference sequence). Trimming removed 5 bases from V and 1 base from J, with 15 bases in between. Here the CDR3 reads CASSVSRGGSYEQYF. The CDR3, as DNA: TGTGCCAGCAGCGTGAGCAGGGGAGGGTCCTACGAGCAGTACTTC.

The V and J genes are TRBV10-3 and TRBJ2-7, with TRBD2 identical over 13 bases. The CDR3 totals 15 residues. In germline, CDR1 is ENHRY, CDR2 SYGVKD. J lost 2 bases, V lost 10 bases, and 8 bases had no gene match. The CDR3 reads CATNSGTSGTYEQYF. The DNA for the CDR3 is TGTGCCACCAACTCGGGGACTAGCGGGACCTACGAGCAGTACTTC.

This clonotype was recorded many times. The V and J genes are TRBV7-6 and TRBJ2-7, with TRBD2 identical over 11 bases. CDR1 is SGHVS, CDR2 FNYEAQ, per germline. The CDR3 runs to 15 residues. V lost 5 bases, J lost 3 bases, and 6 bases stayed unmatched. CDR3 in amino acids: CASSLGTSGGYEQYF. DNA for the CDR3: TGTGCCAGCAGCCTCGGGACTAGCGGAGGCTACGAGCAGTACTTC.

The genes are TRBV27 and TRBJ2-7, with TRBD1 matching over 12 bases. Germline V gene lookup returns CDR1 MNHEY and CDR2 SMNVEV (reference sequence). The CDR3 totals 15 residues. V gave up 4 bases and J gave up 7 bases; unmatched junction bases: 8. The chain's CDR3 is CASSYFGTGGLEQYF. Written as DNA, the CDR3 is TGTGCCAGCAGTTACTTCGGGACAGGGGGCTTAGAGCAGTACTTC.

This clonotype was recorded only once. The chain uses TRBV20-1 and TRBJ2-3, with TRBD1 matching 8 bases. The CDR3 is 15 amino acids. Germline assignment: CDR1 DFQATT and CDR2 SNEGSKA (reference sequence). V shed 4 bases and J 2 bases; nucleotides not matched to a gene: 8. The CDR3 DNA is TGCAGTGCTAACGACCCGACAGGGGTCACAGATACGCAGTATTTT. Amino acids: CSANDPTGVTDTQYF.

V is TRBV7-6 and J is TRBJ2-7; 7 nucleotides agree with TRBD1. The V and J ends lost 0 bases and 3 bases, in that order; junction bases with no gene match: 8. The CDR3 loop spans 16 amino acids. The germline V gene encodes CDR1 SGHVS and CDR2 FNYEAQ. The CDR3 sequence: CASSLARQGTHYEQYF. The CDR3 DNA is TGTGCCAGCAGCTTAGCGCGACAGGGCACACACTACGAGCAGTACTTC.

V usage is TRBV4-2 and J usage is TRBJ2-4, with 11 bases lining up with TRBD2. TRBJ2-7 matches the DNA end more closely, so the J call is doubtful. CDR1 and CDR2 (germline): LGHNA, YNFKEQ. The CDR3 runs 17 residues. CDR3 sequence reads: CASSQELTSGKVYEQYF. CDR3 nucleotide sequence: TGTGCCAGCAGCCAAGAACTGACTAGCGGGAAGGTATACGAGCAGTACTTC.